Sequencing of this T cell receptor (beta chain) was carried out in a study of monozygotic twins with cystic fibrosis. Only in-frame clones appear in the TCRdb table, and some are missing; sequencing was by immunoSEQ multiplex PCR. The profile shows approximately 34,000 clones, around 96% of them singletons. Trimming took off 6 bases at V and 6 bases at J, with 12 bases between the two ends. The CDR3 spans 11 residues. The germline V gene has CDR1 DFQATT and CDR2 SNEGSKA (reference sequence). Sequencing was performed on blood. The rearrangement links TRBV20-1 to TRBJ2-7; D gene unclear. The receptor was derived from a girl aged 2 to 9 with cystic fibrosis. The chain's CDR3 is CSAAALGEQYF. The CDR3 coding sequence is TGCAGTGCCGCCGCCCTCGGCGAGCAGTACTTC.